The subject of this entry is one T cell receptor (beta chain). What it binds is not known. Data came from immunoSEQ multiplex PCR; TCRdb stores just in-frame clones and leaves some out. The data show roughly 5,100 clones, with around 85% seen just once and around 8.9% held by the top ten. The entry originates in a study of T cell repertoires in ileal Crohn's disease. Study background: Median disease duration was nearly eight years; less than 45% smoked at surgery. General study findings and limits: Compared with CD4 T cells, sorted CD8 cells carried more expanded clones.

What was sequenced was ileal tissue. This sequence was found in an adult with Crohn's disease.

CDR3 residues: CASSLWGGLESPLHF. The CDR3 coding sequence is TGCGCCAGCAGCTTGTGGGGGGGGCTTGAATCACCCCTCCACTTT. The chain uses TRBV5-1 and TRBJ1-6; TRBD1 is a possible D gene (6 bases). Germline CDR1 reads SGHRS; CDR2 reads YFSETQ. Trimming left V 1 base short and J 10 bases short, with 15 bases between. The CDR3 totals 15 residues. The variable domain in full, completed from reference TRBV5-1 and TRBJ1-6, reads KAGVTQTPRYLIKTRGQQVTLSCSPISGHRSVSWYQQTPGQGLQFLFEYFSETQRNKGNFPGRFSGRQFSNSRSEMNVSTLELGDSALYLCASSLWGGLESPLHFGNGTRLTVT.